Below are 30 T cell receptor beta chains sequenced from a single sample in a study of T cell repertoires in cytomegalovirus infection. One entry per CDR3 protein, called by TCRdb with MiXCR from the reads. The table shows a few hundred thousand distinct CDR3 sequences, with about 20% occurring only once. These receptors' antigens are unknown. The sequenced sample was cultured PBMCs, obtained from culture after CMV antigen stimulation. Receptors originate from a human donor in good health (CMV status not recorded). Some clones in this sample may be carry-over from other donors' samples.

This clonotype was counted a few times. This chain joins TRBV28 and TRBJ1-6; D remains ambiguous. CDR3 size: 14 residues. V lost 7 bases and J 0 bases, leaving 7 bases between the germline ends. CDR1 is MDHEN and CDR2 is SYDVKM in the germline V gene. The CDR3: CASTGSSYNSPLHF. The CDR3 DNA is TGTGCCAGCACCGGGAGCTCCTATAATTCACCCCTCCACTTT.

There are many counts of this clonotype. The chain recombines TRBV7-2 with TRBJ1-3; 10 nucleotides match TRBD1. Unmatched junction bases numbered 6, after V lost 5 bases and J lost 2 bases. Germline values: CDR1 SGHTA, CDR2 FQGNSA. The CDR3 is 16 amino acids. This CDR3 reads CASSRAGTGAGNTIYF. As DNA, the CDR3 is TGTGCCAGCAGCCGGGCCGGGACAGGGGCTGGAAACACCATATATTTT.

This clonotype showed up just a few times. The genes are TRBV7-9 and TRBJ2-3; 8 bases map to TRBD1. Germline CDR1 reads SEHNR; CDR2 reads FQNEAQ (reference sequence). This CDR3 has 15 amino acids. Trimming removed 2 bases from V and 2 bases from J; junction bases left unmatched: 3. CDR3 residues: CASSLPGQDTDTQYF. The DNA for the CDR3 is TGTGCCAGCAGCTTACCGGGACAGGACACAGATACGCAGTATTTT.

V and J are TRBV30 and TRBJ2-3; D unclear. Between the trimmed V and J ends, which lost 1 base and 5 bases, there was a span of 16 bases. CDR1 is GTSNPN and CDR2 is SVGIG in the germline V gene (reference sequence). The CDR3 spans 15 residues. The CDR3 DNA is TGTGCCTGGAGTGCCCTCCTAGGAGTGGTAGATACGCAGTATTTT. Protein: CAWSALLGVVDTQYF.

V and J are TRBV20-1 and TRBJ2-1; TRBD1 matches 10 bases. CDR1 and CDR2 from the germline V gene are DFQATT and SNEGSKA (reference sequence). Trimming took 3 bases from V and 3 from J; bases not matched to a gene: 2. This CDR3 contains 14 residues. This chain's CDR3 is CSASGDRGYNEQFF. Written as DNA, the CDR3 is TGCAGTGCTAGTGGGGACAGGGGCTACAATGAGCAGTTCTTC.

This clonotype has just a few counts. The genes are TRBV5-1 and TRBJ2-6, with TRBD1 as a possible D gene (6 bases). Germline CDR1 reads SGHRS; CDR2 reads YFSETQ. V was cut by 4 bases and J by 4 bases, with 12 bases left in between. The length of the CDR3 is 15 residues. CDR3 in DNA: TGCGCCAGCAGCCCTACCGGACAGGGGGCCAACGTCCTGACTTTC. Residues: CASSPTGQGANVLTF.

This clonotype showed up just a few times. The chain carries TRBV19 and TRBJ1-2, with 7 bases aligning to TRBD1. The ends lost 7 bases at V and 8 bases at J; junction bases unmatched: 10. The CDR3 loop spans 13 amino acids. Germline CDR1 reads LNHDA; CDR2 reads SQIVND (reference sequence). The CDR3 region has the DNA TGTGCCAGTACCCCGACAGGGTTCATCGGCTACACCTTC. This gives the protein CASTPTGFIGYTF.

The chain uses TRBV29-1 and TRBJ2-7; D is possibly TRBD1 (6 bases). The CDR3 has 15 amino acids. CDR1 SQVTM and CDR2 ANQGSEA come from the germline V gene. V was shortened by 0 bases and J by 4 bases, with 16 bases between the two germline ends. The CDR3 loop reads CSVEERTELRYEQYF. The DNA of the CDR3 is TGCAGCGTTGAAGAAAGGACAGAGCTGAGGTACGAGCAGTACTTC.

There are many counts of this clonotype. The rearrangement links TRBV19 to TRBJ2-6; D unresolved. From germline, CDR1 is LNHDA and CDR2 SQIVND (reference sequence). CDR3 length: 16 residues. V was clipped by 5 bases and J by 1 base, with 12 bases between them. CDR3 sequence: CASSSYSISGANVLTF. Here the CDR3 DNA reads TGTGCCAGTAGTTCTTACAGCATATCTGGGGCCAACGTCCTGACTTTC.

The chain couples TRBV7-6 to TRBJ1-1; D might be TRBD1 (6 bases). CDR1 and CDR2 from the germline V gene are SGHVS and FNYEAQ. The V end lost 10 bases, the J end lost 4 bases, and 22 bases lay between the germline ends. This CDR3 comprises 15 residues. The CDR3 loop reads CATDQGTHSATEAFF. DNA for the CDR3: TGTGCCACCGACCAGGGGACGCATAGTGCCACTGAAGCTTTCTTT.

The gene calls are TRBV15 and TRBJ1-2; D is possibly TRBD1 (5 bases). The CDR3 runs to 17 residues. CDR1 is LNHNV, CDR2 YYDKDF, per germline (reference sequence). The V gene lost 5 bases and the J gene lost 8 bases, with 27 bases spanning the gap. CDR3 region: CATSQQAANWERGGYTF. Here the CDR3 DNA reads TGTGCCACCAGCCAACAGGCGGCAAATTGGGAAAGAGGGGGCTACACCTTC.

The sample holds a few counts of this clonotype. The chain recombines TRBV7-2 with TRBJ1-3; no definite D call. CDR1 SGHTA and CDR2 FQGNSA come from the germline V gene. Trimming shortened V by 4 bases and J by 5 bases, and 15 bases separated the two germline ends. The CDR3 is made up of 15 amino acids. The CDR3 protein is CASSSPSRSRNTIYF. The CDR3 region has the DNA TGTGCCAGCAGCTCCCCCAGTCGGTCTCGAAACACCATATATTTT.

The J gene is TRBJ2-3, the V gene TRBV29-1, with 7 positions matching TRBD2. Germline CDR1 SQVTM, CDR2 ANQGSEA. V was clipped by 2 bases and J by 0 bases; unmatched bases: 11. The CDR3 runs 17 residues. CDR3 amino acids: CSVERGGGGASTDTQYF. The CDR3, as DNA: TGCAGCGTTGAAAGAGGCGGGGGTGGGGCCAGCACAGATACGCAGTATTTT.

A few counts support this clonotype. V is TRBV27 and J is TRBJ2-4; 8 bases are shared with TRBD2. The CDR3 runs 16 residues. The J segment lost 3 bases and the V segment lost 2 bases, leaving 6 bases of the junction unmatched. Looked up from germline, CDR1 is MNHEY and CDR2 is SMNVEV (reference sequence). This CDR3 reads CASSLTSGSFKNIQYF. The CDR3 DNA is TGTGCCAGCAGTTTAACCAGCGGGAGTTTCAAAAACATTCAGTACTTC.

This clonotype has at least ten counts. The J gene is TRBJ2-7, the V gene TRBV7-9; either TRBD1 or TRBD2 may supply D (7 bases each). CDR1 is SEHNR, CDR2 FQNEAQ, per germline (reference sequence). The CDR3 totals 13 residues. Trimming took off 5 bases at V and 7 bases at J, with 15 bases between the two ends. In DNA form, the CDR3 reads TGTGCCAGCAGCAGGGGGACAGCGGGGGAGCAGTACTTC. The encoded protein is CASSRGTAGEQYF. Full variable domain (remainder filled in from reference TRBV7-9 and TRBJ2-7): DTGVSQNPRHKITKRGQNVTFRCDPISEHNRLYWYRQTLGQGPEFLTYFQNEAQLEKSRLLSDRFSAERPKGSFSTLEIQRTEQGDSAMYLCASSRGTAGEQYFGPGTRLTVT.

This clonotype was detected a few times. The J gene is TRBJ1-1, the V gene TRBV9, with TRBD1 matching 8 bases. This CDR3 has 17 amino acids. V lost 3 bases and J lost 3; bases outside the gene matches: 13. Germline loops: CDR1 SGDLS, CDR2 YYNGEE. The CDR3 loop is CASSAPTGVVLDTEAFF. The CDR3 DNA reads as TGTGCCAGCAGCGCCCCGACAGGGGTGGTATTAGACACTGAAGCTTTCTTT.

This clonotype came up a few times. The chain is built from TRBV29-1 and TRBJ1-1, with D uncertain. Between the trimmed V and J ends, which lost 2 bases and 0 bases, there was a span of 10 bases. Germline-derived CDR1 and CDR2 are SQVTM and ANQGSEA. This CDR3 has 14 residues. CDR3 DNA: TGCAGCGTTGAATACAGAGGATTGAACACTGAAGCTTTCTTT. As protein: CSVEYRGLNTEAFF.

The V gene is TRBV6-6, the J gene TRBJ2-3; 8 bases map to TRBD1. Losses at the gene ends were 8 bases for V and 4 bases for J; bases not matched to a gene: 8. CDR3 size: 14 residues. CDR1 is MNHNY and CDR2 is SVGAGI in the germline V gene (reference sequence). CDR3 in DNA: TGTGCCAGCCGGAGGACAGGGTATTCAGATACGCAGTATTTT. Translated: CASRRTGYSDTQYF.

This clonotype was seen a few times. This chain connects TRBV12-3 or TRBV12-4 to TRBJ2-1; 9 positions agree with TRBD2. The CDR3 runs to 16 residues. Trimming at V came to 3 bases and at J to 7 bases, leaving 10 bases not matched to a gene. DNA of the CDR3: TGTGCCAGCAGTTTTCCTAGCGGGGTCCTGAGGAATGAGCAGTTCTTC. Translation gives CASSFPSGVLRNEQFF.

This clonotype was detected only a few times. The chain has TRBV7-9 and TRBJ2-5; D perhaps matches TRBD2 (5 bases). Germline V gene sequence: CDR1 SEHNR, CDR2 FQNEAQ (reference sequence). This CDR3 is built from 18 residues. V was pared by 0 bases and J by 3 bases, with 20 bases between. The CDR3 loop reads CASSLARRRESIKETQYF. CDR3 DNA: TGTGCCAGCAGCTTAGCGCGGAGGCGCGAGTCGATTAAAGAGACCCAGTACTTC.

This sequence joins TRBV4-1 and TRBJ2-7; TRBD2 aligns across 9 bases. The CDR3 is 15 amino acids. From germline, CDR1 is MGHRA and CDR2 YSYEKL. V was clipped by 0 bases and J by 5 bases; unmatched bases: 5. CDR3 DNA sequence: TGCGCCAGCAGCCAAGACGGGACTAGCTTCGACGAGCAGTACTTC. It yields the protein CASSQDGTSFDEQYF.

This clonotype was observed at least ten times. The rearrangement joins TRBV7-2 to TRBJ1-5; D unresolved. Per germline, CDR1 SGHTA and CDR2 FQGNSA. The CDR3 runs 15 residues. V was cut by 1 base and J by 2 bases, with 9 bases left in between. Written as DNA, the CDR3 is TGTGCCAGCAGCTTAGATCTCGGTGGCAATCAGCCCCAGCATTTT. It is translated as CASSLDLGGNQPQHF.

The CDR3 protein is CASIGRVGYEQYV. In DNA, the CDR3 is TGTGCCAGCATAGGTAGGGTTGGCTACGAGCAGTACGTC. This chain links TRBV2 with TRBJ2-7; D remains unclear. The CDR3 contains 13 residues. The V end was cut by 7 bases, the J end by 3 bases, with 13 bases between. Germline V gene sequence: CDR1 SNHLY, CDR2 FYNNEI.

The V call is TRBV5-4, the J call TRBJ2-1; TRBD2 matches 9 bases. V was pared by 4 bases and J by 5 bases, with 10 bases of the junction left unmatched. Germline CDR1 reads SGHNT; CDR2 reads YYREEE (reference sequence). This CDR3 has 16 amino acids. CDR3 residues: CASSEGLAGRDNEQFF. The CDR3 DNA follows: TGTGCCAGCAGCGAAGGTCTAGCGGGACGAGACAATGAGCAGTTCTTC.

This clonotype occurred a few times. This chain uses TRBV27 with TRBJ2-5, with D maybe TRBD2 (6 bases). The CDR3 consists of 14 residues. The germline gives CDR1 MNHEY, CDR2 SMNVEV (reference sequence). V gave up 5 bases and J gave up 1 base, with 11 bases separating them. The DNA for the CDR3 is TGTGCCAGCAGTACCAATAGCGGCCAAGAGACCCAGTACTTC. The encoded protein is CASSTNSGQETQYF.

This clonotype appeared a single time. CDR3 DNA: TGTGCCACCCGGACAGGGGAGGGTTCGGAGACCCAGTACTTC. Translation gives CATRTGEGSETQYF. The chain combines TRBV10-3 with TRBJ2-5; 9 bases agree with TRBD1. The CDR3 is 14 residues long. Germline V gene sequence: CDR1 ENHRY, CDR2 SYGVKD. V dropped 10 bases and J dropped 5; count of bases not matched to a gene: 11.

This clonotype was seen many times. The V and J genes are TRBV12-3 or TRBV12-4 and TRBJ2-1; 10 bases align to TRBD1. V lost 1 base to trimming and J lost 7 bases; unmatched junction nucleotides: 7. The CDR3 has 16 amino acids. CDR3 sequence reads: CASSLGQGASINEQFF. The CDR3 nucleotides read TGTGCCAGCAGTTTAGGACAGGGGGCGTCGATAAATGAGCAGTTCTTC.

At least ten counts were recorded for this clonotype. The chain links TRBV4-1 to TRBJ2-7; tentative D call: TRBD1 (7 bases). This CDR3 has 13 residues. Trimming took 2 bases from V and 3 from J, leaving 8 bases between them. From germline, CDR1 is MGHRA and CDR2 YSYEKL. CDR3 DNA sequence: TGCGCCAGCAGCCAACAGGGGGGCTACGAGCAGTACTTC. This encodes CASSQQGGYEQYF.

This clonotype has ten or more counts. The chain couples TRBV12-3 or TRBV12-4 to TRBJ1-5, with TRBD1 as a possible D gene (5 bases). V shed 5 bases and J shed 2 bases, with 16 bases lying between them. The CDR3 runs 16 residues. As DNA, the CDR3 is TGTGCCAGCAGTAGAACGCAGGGACTAGGCAATCAGCCCCAGCATTTT. Protein: CASSRTQGLGNQPQHF.

This chain joins TRBV5-1 and TRBJ2-5; D ambiguous. Germline V gene data show CDR1 as SGHRS and CDR2 as YFSETQ. The CDR3 spans 14 residues. V lost 0 bases and J lost 5, with 11 bases in between. CDR3 sequence: CASSLGSGLETQYF. In DNA, the CDR3 is TGCGCCAGCAGCTTGGGATCCGGGTTGGAGACCCAGTACTTC.